Each of the 18 T cell receptor beta chains below was sequenced from the same sample in a study of B cell selection in AIRE deficiency. Sorting defined conventional CD4 T cells as CD4+CD127+. Produced via immunoSEQ multiplex PCR; TCRdb's table is partial and in-frame only. Of about 25,000 clones in the sample, roughly 96% were seen once. Sequenced material: CD4+CD127+ conventional T cells sorted from PBMCs. The receptors were sampled from a human donor in good health.

The chain couples TRBV6-5 to TRBJ2-4; TRBD2 is a possible D gene (5 bases). Germline assignment: CDR1 MNHEY and CDR2 SVGAGI. Trimming stripped 2 bases from V and 7 bases from J, with 12 bases between. The CDR3 covers 14 residues. CDR3 loop: CASSYQPGSNIQYF. In DNA, the CDR3 is TGTGCCAGCAGTTACCAGCCGGGGAGCAACATTCAGTACTTC.

The V and J genes are TRBV6-5 and TRBJ1-1; D call uncertain. The CDR3 is made up of 11 amino acids. The V end lost 3 bases, the J end lost 5 bases, and 4 bases lay between the germline ends. Germline V gives CDR1 MNHEY, CDR2 SVGAGI. The CDR3 nucleotides read TGTGCCAGCAGTTATGCGACTGAAGCTTTCTTT. Translation gives CASSYATEAFF.

The V and J genes are TRBV6-6 and TRBJ2-7, with 8 bases aligning to TRBD1. Germline trimming cut 2 bases from V and 5 bases from J; bases unmatched to any gene: 8. Germline V gene data show CDR1 as MNHNY and CDR2 as SVGAGI (reference sequence). The CDR3 loop spans 15 amino acids. CDR3 bases: TGTGCCAGCAGTTACGGGCAGGGGGCGCGGGACGAGCAGTACTTC. Its translation: CASSYGQGARDEQYF.

The rearrangement joins TRBV5-4 to TRBJ2-7; 8 bases are a match to TRBD1. The CDR3 is made up of 15 amino acids. The ends lost 0 bases at V and 6 bases at J; junction bases unmatched: 8. Germline V lookup: CDR1 SGHNT, CDR2 YYREEE (reference sequence). The chain's CDR3 is CASSLARDRFGEQYF. The CDR3 DNA is TGTGCCAGCAGCTTGGCCCGGGACAGGTTTGGCGAGCAGTACTTC.

This clone has a single count. The chain employs TRBV5-1 and TRBJ2-5, with D perhaps matching TRBD1 (5 bases). Germline V gene sequence: CDR1 SGHRS, CDR2 YFSETQ. The length of the CDR3 is 13 residues. With 6 bases removed from V and 5 bases from J, the gap between germline ends came to 14 bases. CDR3 residues: CASTLEGVETQYF. CDR3 coding DNA: TGCGCCAGCACCCTGGAAGGGGTCGAGACCCAGTACTTC.

The J gene is TRBJ2-5, the V gene TRBV19; 9 positions match TRBD1. J lost 5 bases, V lost 1 base, and 5 bases had no gene match. The CDR3 loop spans 15 amino acids. Looked up from germline, CDR1 is LNHDA and CDR2 is SQIVND (reference sequence). The CDR3 nucleotides read TGTGCCAGTAGTATAGGAAACAGGGGGCTTGAGACCCAGTACTTC. Encoded protein: CASSIGNRGLETQYF.

J is TRBJ1-1 and V is TRBV7-2; D is ambiguous. Trimming cost V 4 bases and J 7 bases, with 13 bases left between them. This CDR3 contains 13 residues. Germline CDR1 SGHTA, CDR2 FQGNSA. CDR3 sequence (DNA): TGTGCCAGCAGCTCCCAGGTGAGCCTTGAAGCTTTCTTT. Residues: CASSSQVSLEAFF.

The chain is built from TRBV18 and TRBJ2-6; TRBD1 is a possible D gene (6 bases). The V end was cut by 6 bases, the J end by 0 bases, with 21 bases between. There are 19 residues in the CDR3. CDR1 is KGHSH and CDR2 is LQKENI in the germline V gene. The CDR3 reads CASSVTGGAASSGANVLTF. Written as DNA, the CDR3 is TGTGCCAGCTCCGTGACTGGGGGCGCGGCCAGCTCTGGGGCCAACGTCCTGACTTTC.

The chain uses TRBV6-1 and TRBJ2-3; the match to TRBD1 covers 7 bases. CDR1 and CDR2 from the germline V gene are MNHNS and SASEGT. Unmatched junction bases numbered 0, after V lost 6 bases and J lost 0 bases. The CDR3 covers 13 residues. The CDR3 DNA follows: TGTGCCAGCAGGACAGGGAGCACAGATACGCAGTATTTT. As protein: CASRTGSTDTQYF.

The chain links TRBV9 to TRBJ1-4; maybe TRBD1 (6 bases). Germline assignment: CDR1 SGDLS and CDR2 YYNGEE. V lost 0 bases and J 8 bases, leaving 11 bases between the germline ends. There are 14 residues in the CDR3. CDR3 protein: CASSVDQGGEKLFF. CDR3 DNA: TGTGCCAGCAGCGTAGATCAAGGGGGGGAAAAACTGTTTTTT.

The rearrangement links TRBV25-1 to TRBJ2-7, with TRBD1 matching over 8 bases. The germline V gene encodes CDR1 MGHDK and CDR2 SYGVNS. The CDR3 covers 17 residues. V lost 1 base to trimming and J lost 3 bases; unmatched junction nucleotides: 11. For the CDR3, the DNA is TGTGCCAGCAGTGAATGGGGGACCGGGACAGGCCTCTACGAGCAGTACTTC. It specifies CASSEWGTGTGLYEQYF.

The CDR3 DNA reads as TGTGCCAGTAGTATAGTTAGCGGGGGATCCTACGAGCAGTACTTC. It specifies CASSIVSGGSYEQYF. The chain is built from TRBV19 and TRBJ2-7, with 9 nucleotides matching TRBD2. Germline lookup yields CDR1 LNHDA and CDR2 SQIVND (reference sequence). V was pared by 1 base and J by 1 base, with 2 bases of the junction left unmatched. CDR3 length: 15 residues.

In its sample, this clone was seen once. This chain uses TRBV10-3 with TRBJ1-1, with TRBD1 matching over 7 bases. The V gene end was trimmed by 7 bases and the J gene end by 5 bases; junction bases not matched to a gene: 7. CDR1 and CDR2 (germline): ENHRY, SYGVKD. This CDR3 spans 13 amino acids. This CDR3 is CAITGGGLTEAFF. The CDR3 DNA is TGTGCCATCACAGGAGGGGGCCTTACTGAAGCTTTCTTT.

This clone was seen only once. This CDR3 reads CASSLTPGRSNEKLFF. In DNA form, the CDR3 reads TGCGCCAGCAGCTTGACTCCGGGACGGTCTAATGAAAAACTGTTTTTT. The chain joins TRBV5-1 to TRBJ1-4, with D possibly matching TRBD1 (5 bases). V lost 1 base and J lost 3, with 13 bases in between. Looked up from germline, CDR1 is SGHRS and CDR2 is YFSETQ. CDR3 length equals 16 residues.

The gene calls are TRBV7-9 and TRBJ1-6; 10 nucleotides agree with TRBD1. V gave up 5 bases and J gave up 7 bases; unmatched junction bases: 11. The germline gives CDR1 SEHNR, CDR2 FQNEAQ (reference sequence). There are 17 residues in the CDR3. The CDR3 sequence is CASSQQTGGKGNSPLHF. As DNA, the CDR3 is TGTGCCAGCAGCCAACAGACAGGGGGCAAGGGGAATTCACCCCTCCACTTT.

This chain connects TRBV11-2 to TRBJ2-1, with 9 bases matching TRBD2. The CDR3 totals 16 residues. Germline CDR1 SGHAT, CDR2 FQNNGV. The junction had 4 bases not matched to a gene; V was cut back by 1 base and J by 3 bases. Here the CDR3 DNA reads TGTGCCAGCAGCTTAGGCGGGACTAGCTTCTACAATGAGCAGTTCTTC. It is translated as CASSLGGTSFYNEQFF.

The rearrangement links TRBV29-1 to TRBJ2-7; D is tentatively TRBD1 or TRBD2 (6 bases each). The CDR3 loop spans 13 amino acids. The germline V and J ends were trimmed by 1 base and 6 bases, with 13 bases remaining between them. CDR1 SQVTM and CDR2 ANQGSEA come from the germline V gene. The DNA for the CDR3 is TGCAGCGTTGAAGGGGGAGGAGGGGGCGAGCAGTACTTC. Its protein is CSVEGGGGGEQYF.

The genes are TRBV12-5 and TRBJ1-2; maybe TRBD1 (5 bases). There are 13 residues in the CDR3. Deletions cut 6 bases from V and 7 bases from J, with 15 bases between. CDR1 and CDR2 from the germline V gene are LGHNT and FRNRAP. CDR3 DNA: TGTGCTAGTGGGACACAGGTTATCAGTGGCTACACCTTC. Protein product: CASGTQVISGYTF.